Listed below are T cell receptor beta chains from one sample, sequenced in a study of T cell changes during pregnancy in multiple sclerosis. TCRdb keeps only in-frame clones here, not all; method: immunoSEQ multiplex PCR. The table lists approximately 30,000 clones, roughly 87% of them singletons, with approximately 10% in the top ten. The sequenced sample was CD8+ T cells from peripheral blood mononuclear cells, obtained in the third trimester of pregnancy. These receptors all come from a female donor with multiple sclerosis, enrolled in a pregnancy study. CDR3s include the opening cysteine and the closing phenylalanine or tryptophan. The order of the fields is V gene, CDR3 length, D gene, clone size, J gene, CDR3 protein, CDR3 DNA. D genes are given only for firm matches. Clone sizes are given selectively: once, few, many, or a class where the clone is expanded.

>TRBV6-5|15|NA|NA|TRBJ2-6
CASSSSRSGANVLTF
TGTGCCAGCAGTTCCTCGCGGTCTGGGGCCAACGTCCTGACTTTC
>TRBV7-9|13|TRBD2|NA|TRBJ2-3
CVSRTSGADTQYF
TGTGTGAGCCGGACTAGCGGGGCCGATACGCAGTATTTT
>TRBV4-2|15|NA|NA|TRBJ1-2
CASSQDQVANYGYTF
TGTGCCAGCAGCCAAGACCAGGTAGCTAACTATGGCTACACCTTC
>TRBV7-9|12|NA|NA|TRBJ1-2
CASSLGRGDLTF
TGTGCCAGCAGCTTAGGACGTGGAGATCTCACCTTC
>TRBV2|16|TRBD2|NA|TRBJ2-1
CASSLGTSGAQNEQFF
TGTGCCAGCAGCCTCGGGACTAGCGGAGCGCAGAATGAGCAGTTCTTC
>TRBV6-1|15|NA|NA|TRBJ2-2
CASRPRRGNTGELFF
TGTGCCAGCAGGCCAAGGAGGGGGAACACCGGGGAGCTGTTTTTT
>TRBV7-9|18|NA|NA|TRBJ2-1
CASSLYQKLRESYNEQFF
TGTGCCAGCAGCTTATATCAAAAACTCCGAGAGTCCTACAATGAGCAGTTCTTC
>TRBV4-1|13|TRBD1|NA|TRBJ1-5
CASSQDRGQPQHF
TGCGCCAGCAGCCAGGACAGGGGTCAGCCCCAGCATTTT
>TRBV5-6|14|TRBD1|NA|TRBJ2-4
CASSLGQGKNIQYF
TGTGCCAGCAGCTTGGGACAGGGGAAAAACATTCAGTACTTC
>TRBV18|19|TRBD1|NA|TRBJ2-7
CASSPSGGQGFGVAYEQYF
TGTGCCAGCTCACCATCTGGGGGACAGGGTTTTGGAGTTGCCTACGAGCAGTACTTC
>TRBV27|14|TRBD2|once|TRBJ2-1
CASSYFGTSDEQFF
TGTGCCAGCAGTTACTTTGGGACTAGCGATGAGCAGTTCTTC
>TRBV28|14|TRBD1|NA|TRBJ1-2
CASSPFTGERGYTF
TGTGCCAGCAGTCCTTTCACAGGGGAGAGGGGCTACACCTTC
>TRBV9|16|NA|NA|TRBJ1-4
CASSVGGGGPNEKLFF
TGTGCCAGCAGCGTAGGAGGGGGGGGGCCTAATGAAAAACTGTTTTTT
>TRBV19|16|NA|NA|TRBJ1-1
CASSIGVEYLGTEAFF
TGTGCCAGTAGTATAGGCGTGGAGTATTTGGGCACTGAAGCTTTCTTT
>TRBV7-2|15|NA|NA|TRBJ1-1
CASSLRGLVGTEAFF
TGTGCCAGCAGCCTCAGAGGGCTAGTAGGCACTGAAGCTTTCTTT
>TRBV19|14|NA|NA|TRBJ2-7
CASSYGHLYYEQYF
TGTGCCAGTAGTTATGGACACCTTTACTACGAGCAGTACTTC
>TRBV6-1|12|NA|once|TRBJ1-2
CASSEVRGGYTF
TGTGCCAGCAGTGAAGTAAGGGGAGGCTACACCTTC
>TRBV28|16|TRBD2|NA|TRBJ2-7
CASSLYSGSSGYEQYF
TGTGCCAGCAGTTTATATAGCGGGAGTTCGGGTTACGAGCAGTACTTC
>TRBV5-1|14|TRBD1|NA|TRBJ1-4
CASSRTGLNEKLFF
TGCGCCAGCAGCCGGACAGGATTAAATGAAAAACTGTTTTTT
>TRBV7-6|17|TRBD2|NA|TRBJ2-1
CASSRPSTGGPRNEQFF
TGTGCCAGCAGCCGCCCCTCTACGGGAGGGCCCAGAAATGAGCAGTTCTTC
>TRBV30|14|NA|NA|TRBJ1-5
CAWSGEGESQPQHF
TGTGCCTGGAGTGGTGAGGGGGAGAGTCAGCCCCAGCATTTT
>TRBV27|14|TRBD1|NA|TRBJ1-5
CASRGTARNQPQHF
TGTGCCAGCCGGGGGACAGCTCGAAATCAGCCCCAGCATTTT
>TRBV7-8|17|TRBD2|NA|TRBJ2-1
CASSLAGRVAGGGEQFF
TGTGCCAGCAGCTTAGCGGGTAGAGTAGCGGGGGGCGGGGAGCAGTTCTTC
>TRBV18|18|TRBD1|NA|TRBJ2-6
CASSLWTGESPRANVLTF
TGTGCCAGCTCACTCTGGACAGGGGAATCTCCCAGGGCCAACGTCCTGACTTTC
>TRBV27|13|NA|NA|TRBJ1-1
CASSLYGNTEAFF
TGTGCCAGCAGTTTATACGGGAACACTGAAGCTTTCTTT
>TRBV5-1|17|NA|once|TRBJ2-6
CASSPSWTVSGANVLTF
TGCGCCAGCAGCCCCTCCTGGACAGTCTCTGGGGCCAACGTCCTGACTTTC
>TRBV5-1|16|TRBD2|NA|TRBJ2-3
CASSLESGGATDTQYF
TGCGCCAGCAGCTTGGAAAGCGGGGGGGCCACAGATACGCAGTATTTT
>TRBV27|16|NA|NA|TRBJ2-1
CASSPHLSGRDNEQFF
TGTGCCAGCAGTCCCCATTTGAGCGGGCGCGACAATGAGCAGTTCTTC
>TRBV6-4|16|NA|NA|TRBJ1-3
CASSAYEEGSGNTIYF
TGTGCCAGCAGTGCATACGAAGAGGGATCGGGAAACACCATATATTTT
>TRBV7-6|17|TRBD2|NA|TRBJ2-1
CASSLNSGRYRENEQFF
TGTGCCAGCAGCTTAAATAGCGGGAGGTACCGGGAGAATGAGCAGTTCTTC
>TRBV7-8|16|TRBD2|NA|TRBJ2-7
CASSRAGLAGGYEQYF
TGTGCCAGCAGCCGCGCAGGACTAGCGGGAGGTTACGAGCAGTACTTC
>TRBV5-1|16|TRBD1|NA|TRBJ2-5
CASSWGTGLIGETQYF
TGCGCCAGCAGCTGGGGGACAGGGCTAATTGGGGAGACCCAGTACTTC
>TRBV28|14|NA|NA|TRBJ1-3
CASTLSGTGNTIYF
TGTGCCAGCACCCTCTCCGGGACTGGAAACACCATATATTTT
>TRBV4-1|15|TRBD2|once|TRBJ2-1
CASSPPSGSDNEQFF
TGCGCCAGCAGCCCTCCTAGCGGGAGTGACAATGAGCAGTTCTTC
>TRBV2|15|NA|NA|TRBJ2-7
CASSAQGTYSYEQYF
TGTGCCAGCAGTGCTCAGGGGACATACTCCTACGAGCAGTACTTC
>TRBV27|15|NA|NA|TRBJ2-1
CASSPRDRQGNEQFF
TGTGCCAGCAGCCCGAGAGACAGGCAGGGAAATGAGCAGTTCTTC
>TRBV6-5|15|TRBD1|NA|TRBJ1-4
CASSPSTGAVEKLFF
TGTGCCAGCAGTCCATCGACAGGGGCGGTTGAAAAACTGTTTTTT
>TRBV10-3|14|TRBD2|NA|TRBJ2-2
CAITSSGETGELFF
TGTGCCATCACCTCTAGCGGGGAAACCGGGGAGCTGTTTTTT
>TRBV9|14|NA|NA|TRBJ2-1
CASSTSGTYNEQFF
TGTGCCAGCAGCACCAGCGGGACATACAATGAGCAGTTCTTC
>TRBV15|15|NA|once|TRBJ1-5
CATSRDLQGTQPQHF
TGTGCCACCAGCAGAGATCTGCAGGGTACTCAGCCCCAGCATTTT
>TRBV2|13|NA|NA|TRBJ1-5
CACLAASNQPQHF
TGTGCCTGCCTGGCGGCGTCCAATCAGCCCCAGCATTTT
>TRBV7-6|16|NA|NA|TRBJ2-3
CASSSERRGVTDTQYF
TGTGCCAGCAGCTCAGAACGGAGGGGCGTGACAGATACGCAGTATTTT
>TRBV6-6|15|NA|few|TRBJ1-1
CASSSTDSLYTEAFF
TGTGCCAGCAGTTCCACGGACAGCCTGTACACTGAAGCTTTCTTT
>TRBV5-4|13|TRBD1|NA|TRBJ2-4
CASSSDRGNIQYF
TGTGCCAGCAGCAGCGACAGGGGAAACATTCAGTACTTC
>TRBV6-5|13|NA|NA|TRBJ1-2
CASSYGLNYGYTF
TGTGCCAGCAGTTATGGTCTAAACTATGGCTACACCTTC
>TRBV5-6|11|NA|NA|TRBJ1-1
CASSFHTEAFF
TGTGCCAGCAGCTTCCATACTGAAGCTTTCTTT